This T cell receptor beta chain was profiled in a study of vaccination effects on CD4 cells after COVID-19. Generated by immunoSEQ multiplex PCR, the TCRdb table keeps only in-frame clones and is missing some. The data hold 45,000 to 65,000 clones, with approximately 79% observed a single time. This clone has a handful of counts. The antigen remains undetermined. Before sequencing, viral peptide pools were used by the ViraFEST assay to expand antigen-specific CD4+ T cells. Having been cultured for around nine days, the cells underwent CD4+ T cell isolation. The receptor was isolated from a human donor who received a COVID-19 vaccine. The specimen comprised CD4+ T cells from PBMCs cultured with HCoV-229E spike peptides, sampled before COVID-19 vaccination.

The CDR3 bases are TGCGCCAGCAGAGGGGGACAGGGGGCCCCCTACGAGCAGTACGTC. This gives the protein CASRGGQGAPYEQYV. V gene TRBV10-2 combines with J gene TRBJ2-7, with TRBD1 matching over 12 bases. V shed 6 bases, J shed 2 bases, and the junction held 5 bases outside the gene matches. Germline V gives CDR1 WSHSY, CDR2 SAAADI. The CDR3 totals 15 residues.